A selection of T cell receptor beta chains follows, all from one sample in a study of identical twins. TCRdb re-called the 5' RACE reads through MiXCR, storing one row per CDR3 protein. The table shows roughly 470,000 distinct CDR3 sequences, with approximately 14% occurring only once. This same sample was also taken into another study, of yellow fever vaccine responses in identical twins.

The specimen was CD4+ T cells sorted from blood. The origin of the receptors is a woman younger than 35 in good health. Each CDR3 is given with its conserved first and last residue. D genes are given only for firm matches. Clone size, where shown, is once, few, many, or a class for clones that have expanded.

TRBV7-3	many	NA	TRBJ2-5	TGTGCCAGCAGCTTACCGGGACAAGAGACCCAGTACTTC	CASSLPGQETQYF
TRBV9	few	NA	TRBJ2-2	TGTGCCAGCAGCGTCTCAGGAGTGGGGACCGGGGAGCTGTTTTTT	CASSVSGVGTGELFF
TRBV5-1	NA	TRBD2	TRBJ2-1	TGCGCCAGCAGCTTGGAAGGGACTAGGGCCAATGAGCAGTTCTTC	CASSLEGTRANEQFF
TRBV5-1	few	NA	TRBJ1-1	TGCGCCAGCAGCACCTCTCGGGGGCATACTGAAGCTTTCTTT	CASSTSRGHTEAFF
TRBV23-1	NA	TRBD1	TRBJ1-5	TGCGCCAGCAGTCCCAAGCCGACAGGGGGCTGGAGCAATCAGCCCCAGCATTTT	CASSPKPTGGWSNQPQHF
TRBV5-1	NA	NA	TRBJ1-3	TGCGCCAGCAGCTTGGCCCCAGGTACCGACTCTGGAAACACCATATATTTT	CASSLAPGTDSGNTIYF
TRBV5-5	NA	NA	TRBJ2-1	TGTGCCAGCAGCTGGGCAGCTTACAATGAGCAGTTCTTC	CASSWAAYNEQFF
TRBV5-1	many	NA	TRBJ2-1	TGTGCCAGCAGCTTAGGGGGGGTCTCCTACAATGAGCAGTTCTTC	CASSLGGVSYNEQFF
TRBV5-1	few	NA	TRBJ2-2	TGCGCCAGCAGCCCAAGCCGACAGGGGGGAAACAGCGGGAGTTTAACCGGGGAGCTGTTTTTT	CASSPSRQGGNSGSLTGELFF
TRBV12-3/TRBV12-4	NA	NA	TRBJ2-3	TGTGCCAGCAGTTCCCTCAGGGGCATCGGCACAGATACGCAGTATTTT	CASSSLRGIGTDTQYF
TRBV6-6	few	NA	TRBJ1-1	TGTGCGAGTTCTGCGAGCACGGACACTGAAGCTTTCTTT	CASSASTDTEAFF
TRBV3-1	few	NA	TRBJ2-5	TGTGCCATCGAGGGTCGGGGGCAAGAGACCCAGTACTTC	CAIEGRGQETQYF
TRBV5-1	few	NA	TRBJ2-1	TGCGCCAGCAGCTTGATCCACAATGAGCAGTTCTTC	CASSLIHNEQFF
TRBV4-3	many	NA	TRBJ2-3	TGCGCCAGCAGCCAAGTTCGACGGGATACGCAGTATTTT	CASSQVRRDTQYF
TRBV6-2/TRBV6-3	few	NA	TRBJ2-7	TGTGCCAGCAGCCCCGGACATGTTTTTGGCGAGCAGTACTTC	CASSPGHVFGEQYF
TRBV7-2	NA	TRBD1	TRBJ1-1	TGTGCCAGCAGCCCCGCGACAGGGGGTATGAACACTGAAGCTTTCTTT	CASSPATGGMNTEAFF
TRBV5-1	NA	NA	TRBJ2-7	TGCGCCAGCCGAGAGCCACGAGGCGAGCAGTACTTC	CASREPRGEQYF
TRBV5-1	NA	NA	TRBJ2-3	TGCGCCAGCAGTGTCTTCCTAGCACCAGATACGCAGTATTTT	CASSVFLAPDTQYF
TRBV2	few	NA	TRBJ2-2	TGTGCCAGCAGGACTCCTCGCGGGGCCGCCGGGGAGCTGTTTTTT	CASRTPRGAAGELFF
TRBV7-6	few	TRBD1	TRBJ2-1	TGTGCCAGCAGCTCCTGGACAGGAGGCACCTACAATGAGCAGTTCTTC	CASSSWTGGTYNEQFF
TRBV5-6	NA	TRBD1	TRBJ1-6	TGTGCCAGCAGCTTGGGACAGGGGTTACGGTCACCCCTCCACTTT	CASSLGQGLRSPLHF
TRBV24-1	many	NA	TRBJ1-2	TGTGCCACCAGTGATCCCGGGTCCAAAGCTAACTATGGCTACACCTTC	CATSDPGSKANYGYTF
TRBV7-9	NA	NA	TRBJ2-7	TGTGCCAGCAGCATTGGGGAGCAGTACTTC	CASSIGEQYF
TRBV24-1	few	TRBD1	TRBJ2-1	TGTGCCACCAGCGGATCCGGACAGGGAGGTAGGCACAATGAGCAGTTCTTC	CATSGSGQGGRHNEQFF
TRBV6-2/TRBV6-3	NA	NA	TRBJ2-5	TGTGCCAGCAGTTATGCGGCCGCGGAAGACCAAGAGACCCAGTACTTC	CASSYAAAEDQETQYF
TRBV20-1	many	TRBD2	TRBJ2-7	TGCAGTGCTAGTGGTGGGAGGGCCCACGAGCAGTACTTC	CSASGGRAHEQYF
TRBV5-1	NA	NA	TRBJ1-1	TGCGCCAGCAGCTTGGATGGGGGGCCAGGTGAAGCTTTCTTT	CASSLDGGPGEAFF
TRBV9	few	NA	TRBJ2-5	TGTGCCAGCAGCCTTAGGACGGAACAAGAGACCCAGTACTTC	CASSLRTEQETQYF
TRBV3-1	few	NA	TRBJ2-7	TGTGCCAGCAGGGCCAGAGGTGAATACGAGCAGTACTTC	CASRARGEYEQYF
TRBV5-1	many	NA	TRBJ2-1	TGCGCCAGCAGCTTCAATTTCCCCTACAATGAGCAGTTCTTC	CASSFNFPYNEQFF
TRBV20-1	NA	NA	TRBJ2-3	TGCAGTGTCACTAGGGGTCCCGCAGCTCATTTT	CSVTRGPAAHF